The 12 T cell receptor beta chains presented below share a single source sample, sequenced in a study of T cells in Graves' hyperthyroidism and ophthalmopathy. It was RNA transcripts that yielded the amplified TCR beta CDR3 regions. Primed by the HTBI set, a first-round RT-PCR was run on the TCR CDR3. TCRdb called the multiplex PCR reads again in MiXCR, with one record for every CDR3 protein. Of a few hundred thousand distinct CDR3 sequences listed, about 14% are singletons. Sequencing was performed on blood. These TCRs come from a woman in her 40s with Graves' hyperthyroidism.

This clonotype was detected many times. The V gene is TRBV24-1, the J gene TRBJ2-3; 10 positions agree with TRBD1. Germline V lookup: CDR1 KGHDR, CDR2 SFDVKD. The CDR3 has 15 amino acids. V shed 5 bases, J shed 0 bases, and the junction held 1 base outside the gene matches. The CDR3 coding sequence is TGTGCCACCAGTGGGGGACAGGGGAGCACAGATACGCAGTATTTT. Its protein is CATSGGQGSTDTQYF.

This clonotype appeared many times. The chain couples TRBV20-1 to TRBJ1-1, with no clear D. The CDR3 runs 13 residues. Germline V lookup: CDR1 DFQATT, CDR2 SNEGSKA (reference sequence). Trimming removed 7 bases at V and 2 bases at J, with 14 bases between. This CDR3 is CSGLERINTEAFF. The DNA for the CDR3 is TGCAGTGGTTTGGAACGGATCAACACTGAAGCTTTCTTT.

This rearrangement joins TRBV7-9 to TRBJ2-5; 9 bases line up with TRBD2. V lost 1 base to trimming and J lost 9 bases; unmatched junction nucleotides: 9. Per the germline V gene, CDR1 is SEHNR and CDR2 is FQNEAQ (reference sequence). This CDR3 is 15 amino acids long. This chain's CDR3 is CASSLGLAGVEAQYF. The CDR3, as DNA: TGTGCCAGCAGCTTAGGATTAGCGGGAGTTGAGGCCCAGTACTTC.

This sequence joins TRBV18 and TRBJ1-1; D is unclear. The germline V gene has CDR1 KGHSH and CDR2 LQKENI. V lost 3 bases, J lost 1 base, and 6 bases lay in between. The CDR3 consists of 13 residues. The CDR3 region has the DNA TGTGCCAGCTCACCGAAGCAGAACACTGAAGCTTTCTTT. Encoded protein: CASSPKQNTEAFF.

This clonotype was observed a handful of times. The CDR3 DNA sequence: TGCAGTGCTAGAGATCGATTAGGCGGCCGGTTCGTCAATGAGCAGTTCTTC. It translates to CSARDRLGGRFVNEQFF. This chain connects TRBV20-1 to TRBJ2-1, with no clear D. Germline CDR1 is DFQATT and CDR2 is SNEGSKA (reference sequence). V shed 0 bases and J shed 6 bases, with 21 bases lying between them. The CDR3 is 17 amino acids.

Many counts were recorded for this clonotype. The chain has TRBV3-1 and TRBJ2-1; the match to TRBD1 covers 7 bases. V lost 4 bases to trimming and J lost 4 bases; unmatched junction nucleotides: 7. CDR3 length equals 15 residues. CDR1 and CDR2 from the germline V gene are LGHDT and YNNKEL (reference sequence). CDR3 in amino acids: CASSRKGQEYNEQFF. CDR3 in DNA: TGTGCCAGCAGCCGCAAAGGACAGGAGTACAATGAGCAGTTCTTC.

This clonotype was counted at least ten times. The chain joins TRBV28 to TRBJ2-1; the D gene is possibly TRBD2 (6 bases). Trimming shortened V by 7 bases and J by 5 bases, and 18 bases separated the two germline ends. CDR1 and CDR2 (germline): MDHEN, SYDVKM. The CDR3 is 15 amino acids. This CDR3 is CASIDRRGGNNEQFF. The CDR3 nucleotides read TGTGCCAGCATCGATCGTCGTGGGGGGAACAATGAGCAGTTCTTC.

This clonotype came up many times. The chain joins TRBV30 to TRBJ2-3, with TRBD2 as a possible D gene (6 bases). Per germline, CDR1 GTSNPN and CDR2 SVGIG (reference sequence). The CDR3 has 15 amino acids. The V gene lost 2 bases and the J gene lost 0 bases, with 12 bases spanning the gap. CDR3 residues: CAWSPSSVSTDTQYF. CDR3 sequence (DNA): TGTGCCTGGAGTCCATCTAGCGTTAGCACAGATACGCAGTATTTT.

This chain joins TRBV6-5 and TRBJ1-3; possible D gene TRBD1, 6 bases. Germline CDR1 reads MNHEY; CDR2 reads SVGAGI. Trimming took 1 base from V and 1 from J, leaving 14 bases between them. The CDR3 loop spans 17 amino acids. Here the CDR3 DNA reads TGTGCCAGCAGTTACTTATTTCAGGGGAATTCTGGAAACACCATATATTTT. Its translation is CASSYLFQGNSGNTIYF.

In this sample, this clonotype turned up many times. The V and J genes are TRBV5-1 and TRBJ2-2; 7 positions match TRBD1. V gave up 1 base and J gave up 1 base; unmatched junction bases: 4. The CDR3 is 16 amino acids. Looked up from germline, CDR1 is SGHRS and CDR2 is YFSETQ. The CDR3 DNA sequence: TGCGCCAGCAGCTTGCTGTGGACAGGGAACACCGGGGAGCTGTTTTTT. It codes for CASSLLWTGNTGELFF. The full variable domain, with the rest looked up from reference TRBV5-1 and TRBJ2-2, is KAGVTQTPRYLIKTRGQQVTLSCSPISGHRSVSWYQQTPGQGLQFLFEYFSETQRNKGNFPGRFSGRQFSNSRSEMNVSTLELGDSALYLCASSLLWTGNTGELFFGEGSRLTVL.

This clonotype occurred many times. The rearrangement uses TRBV27 and TRBJ2-3, with 7 bases matching TRBD2. V lost 0 bases and J lost 6; bases outside the gene matches: 3. From germline, CDR1 is MNHEY and CDR2 SMNVEV (reference sequence). The length of the CDR3 is 14 residues. This CDR3 reads CASSLSLSGDTQYF. Written as DNA, the CDR3 is TGTGCCAGCAGTTTATCCCTTAGCGGGGATACGCAGTATTTT.

This clonotype was detected many times. V usage is TRBV28 and J usage is TRBJ1-2; D gene unclear. The CDR3 has 12 amino acids. Per germline, CDR1 MDHEN and CDR2 SYDVKM. V gave up 8 bases and J gave up 4 bases, with 11 bases separating them. As DNA, the CDR3 is TGTGCCAGCGGGGAAAAGGGCTATGGCTACACCTTC. Its protein product is CASGEKGYGYTF.